The 22 T cell receptor beta chains below all came from one sample that was sequenced in a study of blood T cell repertoires in COVID-19. Here immunoSEQ multiplex PCR was the method, and the copy in TCRdb shows in-frame clones only, minus some. This sample yields roughly 250,000 clones, of which less than 90% are seen a single time; about 3% belongs to the top ten. Sequenced input: PBMCs or T cells enriched from blood (not recorded which). The receptor source for this set is a woman aged 45-59 years who had recovered from COVID-19.

The gene calls are TRBV4-3 and TRBJ2-1, with 8 bases that match TRBD1. The trim removed 0 bases at V and 8 bases at J, leaving 3 bases unmatched. Germline CDR1 is LGHNA and CDR2 is YSLEER. The CDR3 extends over 14 amino acids. The CDR3: CASSQEDRAYEQFF. The CDR3 region has the DNA TGCGCCAGCAGCCAAGAGGACAGGGCCTATGAGCAGTTCTTC.

The chain joins TRBV27 to TRBJ1-1, with D perhaps TRBD1 (6 bases). The CDR3 contains 14 residues. V dropped 6 bases and J dropped 3 bases, with 14 bases sitting between them. Germline V lookup: CDR1 MNHEY, CDR2 SMNVEV (reference sequence). CDR3 nucleotides: TGTGCCAGCAGCTTCAGGGGTGGGGACACTGAAGCTTTCTTT. Translation gives CASSFRGGDTEAFF.

The rearrangement joins TRBV6-1 to TRBJ2-3, with TRBD2 identical over 8 bases. This CDR3 contains 17 residues. Trimming took 4 bases from V and 8 from J; bases not matched to a gene: 17. Germline loops: CDR1 MNHNS, CDR2 SASEGT. The CDR3 DNA follows: TGTGCCAGCAGTGCTAACACAGCGGGAGTTTCATTGGGTACGCAGTATTTT. Protein product: CASSANTAGVSLGTQYF.

The V gene is TRBV13, the J gene TRBJ2-7, with unresolved D. The CDR3 contains 15 residues. CDR1 is PRHDT and CDR2 is FYEKMQ in the germline V gene (reference sequence). V was shortened by 5 bases and J by 3 bases, with 17 bases between the two germline ends. The CDR3, as DNA: TGTGCCAGCAGCCCGGAGAGTCGGAGTCGCTACGAGCAGTACTTC. Translating it yields CASSPESRSRYEQYF.

This clone appeared a single time. The rearrangement links TRBV6-6 to TRBJ1-2, with 7 bases lining up with TRBD1. Germline CDR1 MNHNY, CDR2 SVGAGI (reference sequence). The CDR3 consists of 13 residues. V gave up 2 bases and J gave up 8 bases; unmatched junction bases: 5. The CDR3 is CASSYRAGGGYTF. DNA of the CDR3: TGTGCCAGCAGTTACAGGGCAGGGGGAGGCTACACCTTC.

The chain is built from TRBV30 and TRBJ2-1; 7 nucleotides agree with TRBD1. V shed 5 bases, J shed 4 bases, and the junction held 5 bases outside the gene matches. The germline V gene has CDR1 GTSNPN and CDR2 SVGIG (reference sequence). This CDR3 region has 13 residues. This CDR3 is CAWGTAAYNEQFF. The CDR3 coding sequence is TGTGCCTGGGGGACAGCCGCTTACAATGAGCAGTTCTTC. Supplemented by reference TRBV30 and TRBJ2-1, the full variable domain reads SQTIHQWPATLVQPVGSPLSLECTVEGTSNPNLYWYRQAAGRGLQLLFYSVGIGQISSEVPQNLSASRPQDRQFILSSKKLLLSDSGFYLCAWGTAAYNEQFFGPGTRLTVL.

The V call is TRBV28, the J call TRBJ1-3, with D possibly matching TRBD1 (6 bases). Germline V gives CDR1 MDHEN, CDR2 SYDVKM. CDR3 length: 17 residues. V gave up 3 bases and J gave up 4 bases, with 19 bases separating them. The CDR3 DNA sequence: TGTGCCAGCAGTTTCTCGGGGGGGCTGCGGAGGGGAAACACCATATATTTT. This sequence encodes CASSFSGGLRRGNTIYF.

This clone showed up just a few times. J is TRBJ2-2 and V is TRBV6-5; D might be TRBD1 (6 bases). The germline V and J ends were trimmed by 6 bases and 0 bases, with 8 bases remaining between them. The CDR3 loop spans 14 amino acids. The V gene's germline CDR1 is MNHEY and CDR2 SVGAGI. Here the CDR3 reads CASSRTANTGELFF. CDR3 bases: TGTGCCAGCAGCCGGACAGCGAACACCGGGGAGCTGTTTTTT.

The chain carries TRBV7-9 and TRBJ2-2, with 11 bases that match TRBD2. CDR3 size: 15 residues. Trimming took 6 bases from V and 4 from J; bases not matched to a gene: 4. Germline values: CDR1 SEHNR, CDR2 FQNEAQ (reference sequence). The CDR3 spells CASSIAGGSTGELFF. DNA of the CDR3: TGTGCCAGCAGTATAGCGGGAGGGAGCACCGGGGAGCTGTTTTTT.

A few counts support this clone. The chain employs TRBV30 and TRBJ1-5, with 7 bases fitting TRBD1. Trimming removed 5 bases from V and 6 bases from J; junction bases left unmatched: 7. The CDR3 spans 13 residues. The germline gives CDR1 GTSNPN, CDR2 SVGIG (reference sequence). CDR3 coding DNA: TGTGCCTGGGCAGGGGGATCGGGTCAGCCCCAGCATTTT. Its translation: CAWAGGSGQPQHF. The variable domain in full, with the rest retrieved from reference TRBV30 and TRBJ1-5, is SQTIHQWPATLVQPVGSPLSLECTVEGTSNPNLYWYRQAAGRGLQLLFYSVGIGQISSEVPQNLSASRPQDRQFILSSKKLLLSDSGFYLCAWAGGSGQPQHFGDGTRLSIL.

The rearrangement uses TRBV18 and TRBJ1-6, with D possibly TRBD1 on 5 matching bases. V was shortened by 1 base and J by 0 bases, with 7 bases between the two germline ends. This CDR3 has 16 amino acids. Germline V gene data show CDR1 as KGHSH and CDR2 as LQKENI. CDR3 residues: CASSPRGSSYNSPLHF. CDR3 nucleotide sequence: TGTGCCAGCTCACCACGGGGCAGCTCCTATAATTCACCCCTCCACTTT.

The chain joins TRBV28 to TRBJ1-3; D is undetermined. Germline assignment: CDR1 MDHEN and CDR2 SYDVKM. Trimming cost V 1 base and J 4 bases, with 14 bases left between them. CDR3 length equals 16 residues. In DNA, the CDR3 is TGTGCCAGCAGTTTATACGCGGGAATCTCCGGAAACACCATATATTTT. Residues: CASSLYAGISGNTIYF.

In its sample, this clone was seen once. This chain links TRBV5-1 with TRBJ2-1; a possible D gene is TRBD1 (6 bases). The V gene lost 3 bases and the J gene lost 2 bases, with 12 bases spanning the gap. The germline CDR1 and CDR2 sequences are SGHRS and YFSETQ. The CDR3 is 15 amino acids. CDR3 sequence: CASSSPDSTYNEQFF. CDR3 sequence (DNA): TGCGCCAGCAGCTCACCGGACAGTACCTACAATGAGCAGTTCTTC.

The V and J genes are TRBV4-3 and TRBJ1-1; tentatively, D is TRBD1 (5 bases). The CDR3 totals 15 residues. V lost 4 bases and J 1 base, leaving 13 bases between the germline ends. Germline V gives CDR1 LGHNA, CDR2 YSLEER. CDR3 protein: CASSPEVRGNTEAFF. CDR3 nucleotide sequence: TGCGCCAGCAGCCCAGAAGTTAGGGGGAACACTGAAGCTTTCTTT.

The genes are TRBV21-1 and TRBJ1-5; the table's D call, TRBD1, was not checked against the DNA. TRBV21-1 is a recognized pseudogene. The CDR3 has 14 amino acids. The CDR3 reads CASSLRDTDQPQHF. The CDR3 bases are TGTGCCAGCAGCCTCCGGGACACGGATCAGCCCCAGCATTTT.

CDR3 residues: CATSRLGDRETQYF. For the CDR3, the DNA is TGTGCCACCAGCAGGCTGGGGGACAGAGAGACCCAGTACTTC. The chain combines TRBV15 with TRBJ2-5, with 7 positions matching TRBD1. Germline CDR1 LNHNV, CDR2 YYDKDF (reference sequence). The CDR3 is made up of 14 amino acids. Trimming at V came to 3 bases and at J to 4 bases, leaving 5 bases not matched to a gene. Supplemented by reference TRBV15 and TRBJ2-5, the full variable domain reads DAMVIQNPRYQVTQFGKPVTLSCSQTLNHNVMYWYQQKSSQAPKLLFHYYDKDFNNEADTPDNFQSRRPNTSFCFLDIRSPGLGDTAMYLCATSRLGDRETQYFGPGTRLLVL.

V is TRBV10-2 and J is TRBJ1-5, with a possible D match to TRBD1 (5 bases). Deletions cut 2 bases from V and 1 base from J, with 6 bases between. Germline CDR1 WSHSY, CDR2 SAAADI. The CDR3 has 14 amino acids. The CDR3 spells CASSERTSNQPQHF. CDR3 DNA: TGCGCCAGCAGTGAGCGGACAAGCAATCAGCCCCAGCATTTT.

This chain links TRBV6-5 with TRBJ1-2, with D unclear. The CDR3 extends over 14 amino acids. V was clipped by 7 bases and J by 3 bases, with 15 bases between them. Germline V gene data show CDR1 as MNHEY and CDR2 as SVGAGI. In DNA, the CDR3 is TGTGCCAGCATGAGGGCAGGAGACTACTATGGCTACACCTTC. This sequence encodes CASMRAGDYYGYTF.

This sequence joins TRBV5-4 and TRBJ2-4, with TRBD1 matching over 7 bases. This CDR3 comprises 15 residues. Germline V CDR1 and CDR2: SGHNT, YYREEE (reference sequence). V lost 4 bases and J lost 0; bases outside the gene matches: 4. In nucleotides, the CDR3 is TGTGCCAGCAGCGGGGACAGCCTAGCCAAAAACATTCAGTACTTC. It is translated as CASSGDSLAKNIQYF.

The chain joins TRBV5-1 to TRBJ2-1; 9 bases map to TRBD1. With 0 bases clipped from V and 6 bases from J, the junction kept 7 bases outside the gene matches. The CDR3 is made up of 16 amino acids. Germline V gene sequence: CDR1 SGHRS, CDR2 YFSETQ. The CDR3 reads CASSLVYRGPVNEQFF. DNA for the CDR3: TGCGCCAGCAGCTTGGTATACAGGGGGCCGGTCAATGAGCAGTTCTTC.

The V gene is TRBV6-5, the J gene TRBJ2-3; no reliable D call. The CDR3 is 12 residues long. The germline CDR1 and CDR2 sequences are MNHEY and SVGAGI. Trimming took 6 bases from V and 4 from J, leaving 8 bases between them. The chain's CDR3 is CASSEPADTQYF. The DNA of the CDR3 is TGTGCCAGCAGCGAGCCTGCAGATACGCAGTATTTT.

The chain recombines TRBV7-9 with TRBJ2-5; D is possibly TRBD2 (6 bases). Trimming removed 5 bases from V and 2 bases from J, with 18 bases in between. CDR1 and CDR2 from the germline V gene are SEHNR and FQNEAQ (reference sequence). CDR3 length: 16 residues. The CDR3 spells CASSALIPGEQETQYF. CDR3 DNA sequence: TGTGCCAGCAGCGCACTTATACCGGGAGAACAAGAGACCCAGTACTTC.